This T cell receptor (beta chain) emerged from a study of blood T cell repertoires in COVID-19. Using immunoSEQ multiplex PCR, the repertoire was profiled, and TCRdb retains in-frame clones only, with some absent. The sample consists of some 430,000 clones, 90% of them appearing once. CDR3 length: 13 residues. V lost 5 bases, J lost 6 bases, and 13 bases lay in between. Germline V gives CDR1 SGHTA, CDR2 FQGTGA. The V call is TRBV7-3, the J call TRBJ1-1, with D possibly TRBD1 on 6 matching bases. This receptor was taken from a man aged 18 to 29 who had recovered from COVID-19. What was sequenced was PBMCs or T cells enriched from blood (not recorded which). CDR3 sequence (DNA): TGTGCCAGCAGCCCGCACAGGGATGCTGAAGCTTTCTTT. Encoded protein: CASSPHRDAEAFF. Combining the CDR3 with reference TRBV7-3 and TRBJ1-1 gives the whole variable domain GAGVSQTPSNKVTEKGKYVELRCDPISGHTALYWYRQSLGQGPEFLIYFQGTGAADDSGLPNDRFFAVRPEGSVSTLKIQRTERGDSAVYLCASSPHRDAEAFFGQGTRLTVV.